The 24 T cell receptor beta chains listed next were all sequenced from one sample in a study of human T cells and chemical hapten exposure. MiXCR, run by TCRdb on the RACE reads, gives a single entry per CDR3 protein. The sample holds 80,000 to 100,000 distinct CDR3 sequences; approximately 9.7% are singletons and the top ten take approximately 2.8%. Time point defined: healthy volunteer bleed at 2 weeks. Total RNA was isolated from unfractionated whole blood. The source material was whole blood. Receptors originate from a female donor in good health. Some clones in this sample may be carry-over from other donors' samples.

The rearrangement joins TRBV5-1 to TRBJ1-2; no definite D call. V was clipped by 3 bases and J by 2 bases, with 8 bases between them. The CDR3 covers 13 residues. The germline CDR1 and CDR2 sequences are SGHRS and YFSETQ. The CDR3 here is CASSSGSNYGYTF. The CDR3 DNA is TGCGCCAGCAGCTCCGGATCAAACTATGGCTACACCTTC.

The chain combines TRBV28 with TRBJ2-2, with TRBD1 identical over 7 bases. Germline CDR1 and CDR2: MDHEN and SYDVKM. The CDR3 runs to 14 residues. With 5 bases clipped from V and 3 bases from J, the junction kept 3 bases outside the gene matches. The CDR3 spells CASSTGQYTGELFF. CDR3 bases: TGTGCCAGCAGTACGGGACAGTACACCGGGGAGCTGTTTTTT.

This clonotype was counted only a few times. V and J are TRBV12-3 or TRBV12-4 and TRBJ1-1, with D unresolved. The CDR3 totals 13 residues. The V and J ends lost 3 bases and 7 bases respectively, with 12 bases between them. CDR3 sequence (DNA): TGTGCCAGCAGTTTTGCCCGGGAGAGTGAAGCTTTCTTT. The encoded protein is CASSFARESEAFF.

Concerning this clonotype: This clone may be a read error of a much larger clone one base away. The chain uses TRBV20-1 and TRBJ2-1, with 10 bases matching TRBD2. The CDR3 has 15 residues. Germline CDR1 is DFQATT and CDR2 is SNEGSKA (reference sequence). In DNA, the CDR3 is TGCTGTGCTAGAGAAATACTAGCGGGACTGAATGAGCAGTTCTTC. It translates to CCAREILAGLNEQFF.

This clonotype occurred many times. The chain recombines TRBV28 with TRBJ2-1; 8 nucleotides line up with TRBD2. The junction had 4 bases not matched to a gene; V was cut back by 2 bases and J by 10 bases. This CDR3 is built from 13 residues. Germline CDR1 reads MDHEN; CDR2 reads SYDVKM. As DNA, the CDR3 is TGTGCCAGCAGTTTAGCGGGAGGCGGGGAGCAGTTCTTC. Its translation is CASSLAGGGEQFF.

This clonotype turned up a few times. Germline is not matched at one junction end, which may reflect a read error. The rearrangement joins TRBV6-5 to TRBJ2-2, with D possibly matching TRBD2 (5 bases). The CDR3 has 17 amino acids. Germline-derived CDR1 and CDR2 are MNHEY and SVGAGI. CDR3 nucleotides: TGTGCCAGCAGGTACTTGGACCGGGATCGATCCACCGGGGAGCTGTTTTTT. Encoded protein: CASRYLDRDRSTGELFF.

The genes are TRBV7-9 and TRBJ1-1; D is possibly TRBD1 (6 bases). CDR3 length: 14 amino acids. Germline lookup yields CDR1 SEHNR and CDR2 FQNEAQ (reference sequence). With 6 bases removed from V and 3 bases from J, the gap between germline ends came to 14 bases. Here the CDR3 reads CASRGDIFYTEAFF. The CDR3 region has the DNA TGTGCCAGCAGGGGGGACATTTTTTACACTGAAGCTTTCTTT.

This clonotype was seen many times. This CDR3 is CASSPIEPREETQYF. The CDR3 bases are TGTGCCAGCAGTCCCATCGAGCCCAGGGAAGAGACCCAGTACTTC. This rearrangement joins TRBV6-6 to TRBJ2-5, with a possible D match to TRBD1 (5 bases). V shed 5 bases and J shed 3 bases, with 16 bases lying between them. The germline gives CDR1 MNHNY, CDR2 SVGAGI (reference sequence). This CDR3 is 15 amino acids long.

The rearrangement joins TRBV28 to TRBJ1-1; D is unresolved. This CDR3 contains 14 residues. V was cut by 3 bases and J by 3 bases, with 11 bases left in between. CDR1 MDHEN and CDR2 SYDVKM come from the germline V gene. CDR3 sequence reads: CASSFRAAYTEAFF. The CDR3 DNA follows: TGTGCCAGCAGTTTTCGCGCGGCCTACACTGAAGCTTTCTTT.

J is TRBJ1-4 and V is TRBV6-1, with 8 bases fitting TRBD1. The ends lost 5 bases at V and 4 bases at J; junction bases unmatched: 9. The germline CDR1 and CDR2 sequences are MNHNS and SASEGT. The CDR3 runs to 16 residues. The CDR3 bases are TGTGCCAGCAGTTACCGGGACAGGCCATATAATGAAAAACTGTTTTTT. Amino acid sequence: CASSYRDRPYNEKLFF.

This chain uses TRBV10-3 with TRBJ2-7; 7 bases agree with TRBD1. CDR3 length equals 14 residues. Germline lookup yields CDR1 ENHRY and CDR2 SYGVKD. The trim removed 2 bases at V and 1 base at J, leaving 2 bases unmatched. The CDR3 DNA is TGTGCCATCAGTGAGACAGGGGCGTCCTACGAGCAGTACTTC. Translation: CAISETGASYEQYF.

V and J are TRBV4-2 and TRBJ2-1; D might be TRBD1 or TRBD2, each matching 5 bases. The CDR3 loop spans 15 amino acids. Germline CDR1 LGHNA, CDR2 YNFKEQ. The V gene lost 4 bases and the J gene lost 7 bases, with 17 bases spanning the gap. In DNA form, the CDR3 reads TGTGCCAGCAGCCCTCCTTTGGGTGGGGGTAATGAGCAGTTCTTC. Translating it yields CASSPPLGGGNEQFF.

The chain recombines TRBV5-1 with TRBJ2-3, with D maybe TRBD1 (6 bases). The CDR3 loop spans 12 amino acids. Germline lookup yields CDR1 SGHRS and CDR2 YFSETQ. With 0 bases removed from V and 10 bases from J, the gap between germline ends came to 9 bases. The CDR3, as DNA: TGCGCCAGCAGCTTGGACAGGGAACCGCAGTATTTT. Translation gives CASSLDREPQYF.

The gene calls are TRBV7-6 and TRBJ2-3, with TRBD2 as a possible D gene (6 bases). The CDR3 sequence is 17 residues long. Germline CDR1 SGHVS, CDR2 FNYEAQ. V shed 0 bases and J shed 0 bases, with 13 bases lying between them. This CDR3 is CASSLAPGLSSTDTQYF. CDR3 DNA sequence: TGTGCCAGCAGCTTAGCACCGGGACTTTCTAGCACAGATACGCAGTATTTT.

This sequence joins TRBV4-3 and TRBJ1-4; TRBD1 aligns across 9 bases. Trimming at V came to 0 bases and at J to 8 bases, leaving 4 bases not matched to a gene. The V gene's germline CDR1 is LGHNA and CDR2 YSLEER. The CDR3 contains 15 residues. CDR3 nucleotides: TGCGCCAGCAGCCAAGATGGACAGGGGAAAGAAAAACTGTTTTTT. This gives the protein CASSQDGQGKEKLFF.

This clonotype appeared many times. The chain couples TRBV5-1 to TRBJ2-3; D remains ambiguous. The CDR3 loop spans 14 amino acids. Germline CDR1 and CDR2: SGHRS and YFSETQ. Trimming stripped 3 bases from V and 4 bases from J, with 12 bases between. The CDR3 sequence is CASSSPGGADTQYF. Written as DNA, the CDR3 is TGCGCCAGCAGCTCACCGGGCGGAGCAGATACGCAGTATTTT.

This clonotype was detected ten times or more. The chain combines TRBV5-8 with TRBJ1-5, with unresolved D. CDR1 and CDR2 from the germline V gene are SGHTS and YDEGEE. The CDR3 is 14 residues long. Trimming left V 2 bases short and J 2 bases short, with 8 bases between. The CDR3 reads CASSFSSGNQPQHF. DNA for the CDR3: TGTGCCAGCAGCTTCTCTTCGGGCAATCAGCCCCAGCATTTT. The whole variable domain, filled in from reference TRBV5-8 and TRBJ1-5, reads EAGVTQSPTHLIKTRGQQATLRCSPISGHTSVYWYQQALGLGLQFLLWYDEGEERNRGNFPPRFSGRQFPNYSSELNVNALELEDSALYLCASSFSSGNQPQHFGDGTRLSIL.

This clonotype was picked up a small number of times. V usage is TRBV19 and J usage is TRBJ2-7; D is unresolved. This CDR3 has 12 amino acids. Germline V gene data show CDR1 as LNHDA and CDR2 as SQIVND (reference sequence). Deletions cut 4 bases from V and 5 bases from J, with 9 bases between. The DNA for the CDR3 is TGTGCCAGTAGTACGCGCGGTGACGAGCAGTACTTC. This translates into CASSTRGDEQYF.

The chain combines TRBV7-7 with TRBJ2-3, with D perhaps TRBD1 or TRBD2 (5 bases each). Germline loops: CDR1 SSHAT, CDR2 FNYEAQ (reference sequence). V was cut by 1 base and J by 0 bases, with 14 bases left in between. This CDR3 contains 17 residues. CDR3 sequence reads: CASSLGPRGPSTDTQYF. In DNA form, the CDR3 reads TGTGCCAGCAGCTTAGGACCACGGGGCCCGAGCACAGATACGCAGTATTTT.

This clonotype was seen more than once but under ten times. This chain joins TRBV28 and TRBJ1-1; D is perhaps TRBD1 (6 bases). Per germline, CDR1 MDHEN and CDR2 SYDVKM. CDR3 length: 13 residues. V was shortened by 10 bases and J by 5 bases, with 17 bases between the two germline ends. The CDR3, as DNA: TGTGCCATTAGTCGGGGGGGGCATACTGAAGCTTTCTTT. Protein sequence: CAISRGGHTEAFF.

The chain uses TRBV7-2 and TRBJ2-7, with 7 bases matching TRBD2. The ends lost 5 bases at V and 3 bases at J; junction bases unmatched: 4. Germline CDR1 SGHTA, CDR2 FQGNSA. The CDR3 runs to 13 residues. The CDR3 loop is CASSPGLVYEQYF. CDR3 DNA sequence: TGTGCCAGCAGCCCAGGACTAGTCTACGAGCAGTACTTC.

This clonotype was observed a handful of times. CDR3 in DNA: TGTGCCGGACTAGCGGGAGGCAATGAGCAGTTCTTC. Protein sequence: CAGLAGGNEQFF. The chain uses TRBV6-1 and TRBJ2-1; 14 nucleotides match TRBD2. The V gene end was trimmed by 11 bases and the J gene end by 6 bases; junction bases not matched to a gene: 0. The CDR3 is made up of 12 amino acids. CDR1 and CDR2 (germline): MNHNS, SASEGT.

In this sample, this clonotype turned up a few times. The V call is TRBV29-1, the J call TRBJ2-6, with 10 bases matching TRBD1. CDR3 size: 17 residues. J lost 3 bases, V lost 4 bases, and 9 bases had no gene match. Germline V gene lookup returns CDR1 SQVTM and CDR2 ANQGSEA. In DNA, the CDR3 is TGCAGCGTTGCGACAGGGGGCGCGTATCTTGGGGCCAACGTCCTGACTTTC. Translation gives CSVATGGAYLGANVLTF.

This clonotype was counted ten times or more. This chain connects TRBV27 to TRBJ2-7; TRBD2 is a possible D gene (7 bases). The CDR3 has 14 residues. Trimming pared 7 bases from V and 2 bases from J, leaving 15 bases between. Per germline, CDR1 MNHEY and CDR2 SMNVEV (reference sequence). DNA for the CDR3: TGTGCCAGCAAAAGCAGCGGGACAACCTACGAGCAGTACTTC. Protein product: CASKSSGTTYEQYF.